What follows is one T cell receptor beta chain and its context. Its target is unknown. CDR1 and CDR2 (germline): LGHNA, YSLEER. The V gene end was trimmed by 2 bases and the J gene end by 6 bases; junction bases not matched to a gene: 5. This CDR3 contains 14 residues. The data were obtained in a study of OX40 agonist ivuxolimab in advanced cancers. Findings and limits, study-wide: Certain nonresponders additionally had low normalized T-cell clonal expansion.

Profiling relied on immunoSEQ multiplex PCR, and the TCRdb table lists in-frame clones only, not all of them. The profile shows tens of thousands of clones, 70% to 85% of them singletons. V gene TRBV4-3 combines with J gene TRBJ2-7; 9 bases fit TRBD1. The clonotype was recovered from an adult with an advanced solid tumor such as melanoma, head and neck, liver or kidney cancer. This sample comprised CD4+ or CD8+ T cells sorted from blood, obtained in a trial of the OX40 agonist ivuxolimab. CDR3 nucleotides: TGCGCCAGCAGCCAAACAGGGGGCCAGAGCGAGCAGTACTTC. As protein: CASSQTGGQSEQYF.